The 21 T cell receptor beta chains given below trace back to one sample, sequenced in a study of T cell changes during pregnancy in multiple sclerosis. This table comes from immunoSEQ multiplex PCR, and its TCRdb copy is limited to in-frame clones, with some not included. This sample has about 32,000 clones, with nearly 90% found just once. The sample consisted of CD8+ T cells from peripheral blood mononuclear cells, taken in the third trimester of pregnancy. The receptor source for this set is a female donor with multiple sclerosis, enrolled in a pregnancy study.

The chain recombines TRBV13 with TRBJ2-3; 7 nucleotides agree with TRBD2. Per germline, CDR1 PRHDT and CDR2 FYEKMQ (reference sequence). V dropped 1 base and J dropped 2; count of bases not matched to a gene: 3. The CDR3 consists of 15 residues. The CDR3 DNA sequence: TGTGCCAGCAGCTTAGCGAGACTAGCCACAGATACGCAGTATTTT. Its translation: CASSLARLATDTQYF.

V usage is TRBV30 and J usage is TRBJ2-1, with D perhaps TRBD1 (6 bases). The length of the CDR3 is 13 residues. V was cut by 5 bases and J by 12 bases, with 20 bases left in between. Germline V gives CDR1 GTSNPN, CDR2 SVGIG (reference sequence). The CDR3: CAWGGLDGTPQFF. CDR3 nucleotide sequence: TGTGCCTGGGGGGGATTGGACGGGACACCGCAGTTCTTC.

This CDR3 is CASSQENGILYNEQFF. The CDR3 DNA is TGCGCCAGCAGCCAAGAGAACGGGATCCTCTACAATGAGCAGTTCTTC. This sequence joins TRBV4-1 and TRBJ2-1, with D possibly TRBD2 on 5 matching bases. Germline V CDR1 and CDR2: MGHRA, YSYEKL. The length of the CDR3 is 16 residues. V lost 0 bases and J lost 3, with 12 bases in between.

The CDR3: CASSLGEGVVTEAFF. As DNA, the CDR3 is TGTGCCAGCAGCTTGGGCGAGGGGGTAGTCACTGAAGCTTTCTTT. The genes are TRBV7-2 and TRBJ1-1, with D possibly matching TRBD1 (6 bases). CDR1 is SGHTA, CDR2 FQGNSA, per germline. CDR3 length: 15 residues. Trimming took off 3 bases at V and 4 bases at J, with 15 bases between the two ends.

This chain uses TRBV6-1 with TRBJ2-3; 10 bases align to TRBD1. The trim removed 0 bases at V and 4 bases at J, leaving 4 bases unmatched. This CDR3 region has 16 residues. The germline V gene encodes CDR1 MNHNS and CDR2 SASEGT. This CDR3 is CASSEAPGQGADTQYF. The CDR3 DNA reads TGTGCCAGCAGTGAAGCGCCCGGACAGGGGGCAGATACGCAGTATTTT.

The J gene is TRBJ2-3, the V gene TRBV9; TRBD2 aligns across 7 bases. The germline gives CDR1 SGDLS, CDR2 YYNGEE. V lost 3 bases to trimming and J lost 2 bases; unmatched junction nucleotides: 6. The CDR3 runs to 15 residues. The CDR3 nucleotides read TGTGCCAGCAGCGCTGGCGGGAGCAACACAGATACGCAGTATTTT. Amino acids: CASSAGGSNTDTQYF.

The J gene is TRBJ2-7, the V gene TRBV5-4; no firm D call. The V end lost 0 bases, the J end lost 5 bases, and 9 bases lay between the germline ends. This CDR3 is built from 13 residues. Germline values: CDR1 SGHNT, CDR2 YYREEE (reference sequence). The CDR3 protein is CASSLALGNEQYF. Written as DNA, the CDR3 is TGTGCCAGCAGCTTGGCCCTGGGCAACGAGCAGTACTTC.

The chain has TRBV5-6 and TRBJ2-7, with D possibly matching TRBD1 (5 bases). The germline V and J ends were trimmed by 2 bases and 6 bases, with 9 bases remaining between them. In germline, CDR1 is SGHDT, CDR2 YYEEEE. The length of the CDR3 is 12 residues. The CDR3 sequence: CASSLGASEQYF. The CDR3 nucleotides read TGTGCCAGCAGCTTAGGGGCAAGCGAGCAGTACTTC.

The V gene is TRBV6-1, the J gene TRBJ2-5; TRBD1 aligns across 11 bases. The CDR3 sequence is 16 residues long. J was trimmed by 2 bases and V by 7 bases; bases with no gene match: 9. Germline V gene sequence: CDR1 MNHNS, CDR2 SASEGT. This CDR3 reads CASIEPGQGDQETQYF. The CDR3 bases are TGTGCCAGCATTGAGCCGGGACAGGGGGATCAAGAGACCCAGTACTTC.

The V call is TRBV7-8, the J call TRBJ2-2; possibly TRBD2 for D (6 bases). With 3 bases removed from V and 0 bases from J, the gap between germline ends came to 14 bases. The CDR3 sequence is 17 residues long. The germline V gene has CDR1 SGHVS and CDR2 FQNEAQ. The CDR3 DNA is TGTGCCAGCAGCTTTCCCCCGACTAGTCCGAACACCGGGGAGCTGTTTTTT. As protein: CASSFPPTSPNTGELFF.

The chain has TRBV21-1 and TRBJ1-2; the DNA was not compared with TRBD1, the D call given in the table. TRBV21-1 is a documented pseudogene. This CDR3 comprises 15 residues. This CDR3 is CASSIGQGRGNGYTF. The CDR3 DNA reads as TGTGCCAGCAGCATTGGACAGGGGCGGGGGAATGGCTACACCTTC.

The gene calls are TRBV14 and TRBJ2-1; TRBD2 agrees at 9 bases. The CDR3 covers 16 residues. J lost 5 bases, V lost 3 bases, and 8 bases had no gene match. CDR1 and CDR2 from the germline V gene are SGHDN and FVKESK. The DNA of the CDR3 is TGTGCCAGCAGCCACCTTTGGGTAGCGGGGGACAATGAGCAGTTCTTC. Residues: CASSHLWVAGDNEQFF.

This chain links TRBV27 with TRBJ2-1, with 14 bases matching TRBD2. The J segment lost 6 bases and the V segment lost 4 bases, leaving 2 bases of the junction unmatched. CDR1 is MNHEY and CDR2 is SMNVEV in the germline V gene (reference sequence). This CDR3 has 15 residues. DNA of the CDR3: TGTGCCAGCAGTTCCGGGACTAGCGGGGGCAATGAGCAGTTCTTC. The encoded protein is CASSSGTSGGNEQFF.

This sequence joins TRBV7-9 and TRBJ1-3, with D perhaps matching TRBD1 (6 bases). V shed 2 bases and J shed 2 bases, with 13 bases lying between them. This CDR3 spans 16 amino acids. Germline CDR1 SEHNR, CDR2 FQNEAQ (reference sequence). The CDR3 reads CASSLSSGAAGNTIYF. DNA of the CDR3: TGTGCCAGCAGCTTATCTTCAGGGGCGGCTGGAAACACCATATATTTT. Looking up the rest from reference TRBV7-9 and TRBJ1-3 gives the full variable domain: DTGVSQNPRHKITKRGQNVTFRCDPISEHNRLYWYRQTLGQGPEFLTYFQNEAQLEKSRLLSDRFSAERPKGSFSTLEIQRTEQGDSAMYLCASSLSSGAAGNTIYFGEGSWLTVV.

This clone was recorded once. This chain connects TRBV6-5 to TRBJ1-2; 10 bases line up with TRBD1. V shed 0 bases and J 7 bases; nucleotides not matched to a gene: 2. CDR1 and CDR2 (germline): MNHEY, SVGAGI. The CDR3 is made up of 14 amino acids. The CDR3: CASSYSTGGGGYTF. The DNA for the CDR3 is TGTGCCAGCAGTTACTCGACAGGGGGCGGTGGCTACACCTTC.

The V gene is TRBV28, the J gene TRBJ2-7; D gene unclear. The germline V gene has CDR1 MDHEN and CDR2 SYDVKM. The CDR3 is 16 residues long. The V and J ends lost 2 bases and 0 bases respectively, with 14 bases between them. The chain's CDR3 is CASSLLTSVSSYEQYF. The DNA of the CDR3 is TGTGCCAGCAGTTTACTTACCAGCGTTAGCTCCTACGAGCAGTACTTC.

The J gene is TRBJ2-1, the V gene TRBV7-7; weak D call: TRBD1 (6 bases). The CDR3 has 15 residues. V was pared by 1 base and J by 4 bases, with 11 bases between. CDR1 and CDR2 (germline): SSHAT, FNYEAQ (reference sequence). This chain's CDR3 is CASSLGRTVYNEQFF. CDR3 in DNA: TGTGCCAGCAGCTTAGGAAGGACAGTTTACAATGAGCAGTTCTTC.

The chain combines TRBV5-4 with TRBJ2-7; D is unresolved. Trimming stripped 2 bases from V and 0 bases from J, with 12 bases between. This CDR3 is 15 amino acids long. Germline V gene data show CDR1 as SGHNT and CDR2 as YYREEE (reference sequence). The CDR3 nucleotides read TGTGCCAGCAGCTTCTTTCGCGGTACCTCCTACGAGCAGTACTTC. Translated, it gives CASSFFRGTSYEQYF.

This sequence joins TRBV7-6 and TRBJ2-1; D is perhaps TRBD2 (5 bases). The CDR3 spans 17 residues. The ends were cut back, 2 bases at V and 8 bases at J, with 22 bases in the middle. Per the germline V gene, CDR1 is SGHVS and CDR2 is FNYEAQ. CDR3 loop: CASSLHPTARVVDEQFF. The DNA for the CDR3 is TGTGCCAGCAGCTTACACCCCACAGCGCGGGTAGTCGATGAGCAGTTCTTC.

V gene TRBV2 combines with J gene TRBJ2-1; 9 nucleotides match TRBD2. J gave up 0 bases and V 4 bases, and 4 bases lay outside the gene matches. Germline V gene data show CDR1 as SNHLY and CDR2 as FYNNEI. CDR3 length equals 16 residues. The CDR3 region is CASSGLADSSYNEQFF. CDR3 DNA sequence: TGTGCCAGCAGTGGACTAGCGGATAGCTCCTACAATGAGCAGTTCTTC.

This chain connects TRBV27 to TRBJ2-7; TRBD1 matches at 7 bases. The CDR3 contains 14 residues. J lost 3 bases, V lost 5 bases, and 7 bases had no gene match. The germline V gene has CDR1 MNHEY and CDR2 SMNVEV (reference sequence). The CDR3 bases are TGTGCCAGCAGTCTTCGACAGGGCGGCTACGAGCAGTACTTC. Translating it yields CASSLRQGGYEQYF.